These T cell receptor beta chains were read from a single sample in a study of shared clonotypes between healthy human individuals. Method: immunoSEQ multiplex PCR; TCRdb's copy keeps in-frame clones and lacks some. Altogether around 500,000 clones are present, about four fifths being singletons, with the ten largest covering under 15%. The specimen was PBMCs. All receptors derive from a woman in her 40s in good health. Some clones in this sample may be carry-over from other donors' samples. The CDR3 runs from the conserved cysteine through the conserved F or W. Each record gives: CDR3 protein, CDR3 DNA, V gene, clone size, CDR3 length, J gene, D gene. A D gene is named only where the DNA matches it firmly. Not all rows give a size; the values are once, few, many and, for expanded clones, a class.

CDR3: CASRPTTENTEAFF
DNA: TGTGCCAGCAGACCTACGACAGAGAACACTGAAGCTTTCTTT
V: TRBV7-9
size: -
length: 14
J: TRBJ1-1
D: -

CDR3: CASSLADRGPGTEAFF
DNA: TGTGCCAGCAGCCTAGCCGACAGGGGGCCGGGCACTGAAGCTTTCTTT
V: TRBV5-8
size: -
length: 16
J: TRBJ1-1
D: TRBD1

CDR3: CASSPELEQSGSTDTQYF
DNA: TGTGCCAGCAGCCCGGAGTTGGAGCAGAGCGGGAGCACAGATACGCAGTATTTT
V: TRBV7-8
size: -
length: 18
J: TRBJ2-3
D: -

CDR3: CASSLVGLAGATSSYNEQFF
DNA: TGCGCCAGCAGCCTGGTGGGACTAGCGGGGGCCACCAGCTCCTACAATGAGCAGTTCTTC
V: TRBV5-1
size: -
length: 20
J: TRBJ2-1
D: TRBD2

CDR3: CATLRGNRYGYTF
DNA: TGTGCCACCCTAAGGGGGAACCGCTATGGCTACACCTTC
V: TRBV28
size: -
length: 13
J: TRBJ1-2
D: -

CDR3: CASSLSVTPGYHNEQFF
DNA: TGTGCCAGCAGTTTATCCGTTACTCCAGGGTACCACAATGAGCAGTTCTTC
V: TRBV27
size: once
length: 17
J: TRBJ2-1
D: -

CDR3: CASSKRGSAREPQHF
DNA: TGTGCCAGCAGCAAAAGGGGTTCAGCACGGGAGCCCCAGCATTTT
V: TRBV21-1
size: -
length: 15
J: TRBJ1-5
D: -

CDR3: CASSGRGLGQPQHF
DNA: TGTGCCAGCAGTGGTCGGGGGCTCGGGCAGCCCCAGCATTTT
V: TRBV6-1
size: -
length: 14
J: TRBJ1-5
D: -

CDR3: CASSPSGDSRGYTF
DNA: TGTGCCAGCTCACCTTCGGGGGATAGCAGGGGCTACACCTTC
V: TRBV18
size: -
length: 14
J: TRBJ1-2
D: -

CDR3: CASSESWTGGRNIQYF
DNA: TGTGCCAGCAGTGAAAGCTGGACAGGGGGCCGAAACATTCAGTACTTC
V: TRBV6-1
size: many
length: 16
J: TRBJ2-4
D: TRBD1

CDR3: CASSFGTGGVYEQYF
DNA: TGTGCCAGCAGCTTCGGGACAGGGGGGGTATACGAGCAGTACTTC
V: TRBV7-8
size: once
length: 15
J: TRBJ2-7
D: TRBD1

CDR3: CASSKKSATNEKLFF
DNA: TGTGCCAGTAGTAAAAAAAGTGCAACTAATGAAAAACTGTTTTTT
V: TRBV19
size: -
length: 15
J: TRBJ1-4
D: -

CDR3: CASSLEGLATNIQYF
DNA: TGTGCCAGCAGCTTAGAAGGACTAGCCACGAACATTCAGTACTTC
V: TRBV11-2
size: -
length: 15
J: TRBJ2-4
D: TRBD2

CDR3: CSVERWSWTGGREQYF
DNA: TGCAGCGTTGAAAGGTGGTCTTGGACAGGGGGCAGGGAGCAGTACTTC
V: TRBV29-1
size: -
length: 16
J: TRBJ2-5
D: TRBD1

CDR3: CASSKQGTSTDTQYF
DNA: TGTGCCAGCAGTAAACAGGGAACTAGCACAGATACGCAGTATTTT
V: TRBV6-5
size: -
length: 15
J: TRBJ2-3
D: -

CDR3: CASSLDGLAGVNEQFF
DNA: TGTGCCAGCAGCTTAGATGGACTAGCGGGAGTCAATGAGCAGTTCTTC
V: TRBV7-2
size: -
length: 16
J: TRBJ2-1
D: TRBD2

CDR3: CASRRGGQSYEQYF
DNA: TGTGCCAGCAGGCGGGGGGGGCAATCCTACGAGCAGTACTTC
V: TRBV7-2
size: once
length: 14
J: TRBJ2-7
D: TRBD2

CDR3: CASSAGSSGELFF
DNA: TGTGCCAGCAGCGCAGGGAGTTCTGGGGAGCTGTTTTTT
V: TRBV5-5
size: -
length: 13
J: TRBJ2-2
D: -

CDR3: CASSRVPLGNEQFF
DNA: TGTGCCAGCAGCCGGGTCCCCCTGGGGAATGAGCAGTTCTTC
V: TRBV4-2
size: -
length: 14
J: TRBJ2-1
D: -

CDR3: CASSFGPTGRADTQYF
DNA: TGCGCCAGCAGCTTTGGGCCCACGGGAAGGGCAGATACGCAGTATTTT
V: TRBV5-1
size: many
length: 16
J: TRBJ2-3
D: -

CDR3: CASSTTLGGHHYGYTF
DNA: TGTGCCAGCAGCACCACCCTGGGAGGACACCACTATGGCTACACCTTC
V: TRBV7-9
size: -
length: 16
J: TRBJ1-2
D: -

CDR3: CASSQDMLAGGYTDTQYF
DNA: TGCGCCAGCAGCCAAGATATGCTAGCGGGAGGATACACAGATACGCAGTATTTT
V: TRBV4-3
size: many
length: 18
J: TRBJ2-3
D: TRBD2

CDR3: CASSFGPLQFF
DNA: TGCGCCAGCAGCTTCGGCCCCCTCCAGTTCTTC
V: TRBV5-1
size: -
length: 11
J: TRBJ2-1
D: -

CDR3: CSVEGLAGTVYEQYF
DNA: TGCAGCGTTGAAGGCCTAGCGGGAACCGTCTACGAGCAGTACTTC
V: TRBV29-1
size: few
length: 15
J: TRBJ2-7
D: TRBD2

CDR3: CAWTPFRSYNEQFF
DNA: TGTGCCTGGACCCCGTTCAGGTCCTACAATGAGCAGTTCTTC
V: TRBV30
size: -
length: 14
J: TRBJ2-1
D: -

CDR3: CAWILQTGGDGYTF
DNA: TGTGCCTGGATCCTACAGACAGGGGGCGATGGCTACACCTTC
V: TRBV30
size: many
length: 14
J: TRBJ1-2
D: TRBD1

CDR3: CATSRGGGVETQYF
DNA: TGTGCCACCAGCAGAGGAGGCGGGGTTGAGACCCAGTACTTC
V: TRBV15
size: -
length: 14
J: TRBJ2-5
D: -

CDR3: CASSTRTSGGYEQFF
DNA: TGTGCCAGCAGTACCCGGACTAGCGGGGGGTATGAGCAGTTCTTC
V: TRBV28
size: -
length: 15
J: TRBJ2-1
D: TRBD2

CDR3: CASSLGIVAGGQETQYF
DNA: TGTGCCAGCAGCTTAGGGATAGTGGCGGGGGGCCAAGAGACCCAGTACTTC
V: TRBV11-2
size: once
length: 17
J: TRBJ2-5
D: TRBD2

CDR3: CASRSGRATDTQYF
DNA: TGTGCCAGCAGGAGCGGGAGGGCGACAGATACGCAGTATTTT
V: TRBV13
size: -
length: 14
J: TRBJ2-3
D: TRBD2

CDR3: CASRFQGAYEQYF
DNA: TGTGCCAGCAGATTTCAGGGGGCCTACGAGCAGTACTTC
V: TRBV5-4
size: few
length: 13
J: TRBJ2-7
D: TRBD1

CDR3: CASSLDRGVAIQYF
DNA: TGTGCCAGCAGTTTAGACAGGGGCGTAGCCATTCAGTACTTC
V: TRBV27
size: -
length: 14
J: TRBJ2-4
D: TRBD1

CDR3: CASSSRERNYEQYF
DNA: TGTGCCAGCAGCTCTCGGGAGCGGAACTACGAGCAGTACTTC
V: TRBV27
size: -
length: 14
J: TRBJ2-7
D: -

CDR3: CASSFGQYGYTF
DNA: TGCGCCAGCAGCTTCGGACAGTATGGCTACACCTTC
V: TRBV5-1
size: once
length: 12
J: TRBJ1-2
D: -

CDR3: CASTRGQIFQETQYF
DNA: TGTGCCAGCACCCGCGGCCAGATCTTCCAAGAGACCCAGTACTTC
V: TRBV21-1
size: -
length: 15
J: TRBJ2-5
D: -

CDR3: CASSLVSTQETQYF
DNA: TGTGCCAGCAGCTTGGTCAGCACCCAAGAGACCCAGTACTTC
V: TRBV5-6
size: -
length: 14
J: TRBJ2-5
D: -

CDR3: CASTIRLGGNTGELFF
DNA: TGTGCCAGCACCATTAGACTAGGCGGAAACACCGGGGAGCTGTTTTTT
V: TRBV7-2
size: -
length: 16
J: TRBJ2-2
D: -

CDR3: CASRTTGSYEQYF
DNA: TGTGCCAGCCGCACCACGGGCTCCTACGAGCAGTACTTC
V: TRBV5-6
size: few
length: 13
J: TRBJ2-7
D: -

CDR3: CSVAGLKSGEQYF
DNA: TGCAGCGTTGCGGGGCTCAAAAGCGGGGAGCAGTACTTC
V: TRBV29-1
size: many
length: 13
J: TRBJ2-7
D: -

CDR3: CASSLRRQGTDTQYF
DNA: TGTGCCAGCAGCTTACGAAGACAGGGCACAGATACGCAGTATTTT
V: TRBV13
size: -
length: 15
J: TRBJ2-3
D: -

CDR3: CAREASGGEQFF
DNA: TGTGCGCGCGAGGCTAGCGGAGGTGAGCAGTTCTTC
V: TRBV7-9
size: -
length: 12
J: TRBJ2-1
D: TRBD2

CDR3: CSVAQGFTDTQYF
DNA: TGCAGCGTAGCTCAGGGGTTCACAGATACGCAGTATTTT
V: TRBV29-1
size: -
length: 13
J: TRBJ2-3
D: -

CDR3: CGTHRGTNEKLFF
DNA: TGCGGGACTCACAGGGGGACTAATGAAAAACTGTTTTTT
V: TRBV29-1
size: -
length: 13
J: TRBJ1-4
D: TRBD1

CDR3: CASSLGRREGQETQYF
DNA: TGTGCCAGCAGCTTGGGTAGGCGGGAGGGCCAAGAGACCCAGTACTTC
V: TRBV5-4
size: -
length: 16
J: TRBJ2-5
D: TRBD2

CDR3: CASSVLNTEAFF
DNA: TGTGCCAGCAGCGTCCTGAACACTGAAGCTTTCTTT
V: TRBV2
size: -
length: 12
J: TRBJ1-1
D: -